This TCR beta chain originates from a study of T cell responses to AZD1222 COVID-19 vaccine. Points from the study as a whole: Donor demographics were predominantly white British with a female majority; clonal diversity may be underestimated. Distributed over spike, vaccine-associated CD4 TCRs predominated at 160-218 and 743-854.

The V gene's germline CDR1 is SEHNR and CDR2 FQNEAQ (reference sequence). CDR3 size: 19 residues. With 2 bases removed from V and 7 bases from J, the gap between germline ends came to 24 bases. Profiled with immunoSEQ multiplex PCR; TCRdb holds only in-frame clones, not every one. The data hold 120,000 to 150,000 clones, with 75% to 95% observed a single time. Points on this clone: Its specificity is unknown.

The sequences come from peripheral blood, collected on day 0 of AZD1222 vaccination. The TCR comes from an adult in good health. J is TRBJ1-6 and V is TRBV7-9, with D maybe TRBD1 (6 bases). CDR3 DNA sequence: TGTGCCAGCAGCTTAAGTGTTTCTAGCCACAGGGATCGAAATTCACCCCTCCACTTT. As protein: CASSLSVSSHRDRNSPLHF.